The T cell receptor beta chain under discussion was sequenced for a study of shared clonotypes between healthy human individuals. TCRdb's copy holds only in-frame clones and misses some; the assay was immunoSEQ multiplex PCR. This repertoire shows 950,000 to 1,100,000 clones, about 77% found once; its top ten account for approximately 1.5%. CDR3 length: 15 residues. The germline CDR1 and CDR2 sequences are MNHNY and SVGAGI (reference sequence). With 6 bases clipped from V and 3 bases from J, the junction kept 5 bases outside the gene matches. Division of CD4+ cells produced a CD45RA+ naive subset and a CD45RA-negative memory subset.

The sequence came from a man between 18 and 35 years old in good health. The chain uses TRBV6-6 and TRBJ2-1, with 10 bases aligning to TRBD2. Sequences were obtained from memory CD4+ T cells sorted from blood. As to subset: CD45RA-negative fraction. CDR3 in amino acids: CASRPGLADYNEQFF. CDR3 DNA sequence: TGTGCCAGCAGACCCGGACTAGCGGACTACAATGAGCAGTTCTTC.